Listed below are T cell receptor beta chains from one sample, sequenced in a study of control samples from healthy donors and cancer patients. Profiling relied on immunoSEQ multiplex PCR, and the TCRdb table lists in-frame clones only, not all of them. Of about 130,000 clones in the sample, approximately 92% were seen once. The sequenced sample was PBMCs. The receptors stem from a man older than 75 with head and neck cancer. CDR3s include the opening cysteine and the closing phenylalanine or tryptophan. A D gene is named only where the DNA matches it firmly. Clone size is stated in some rows and not others, as once, few, many or a class when expanded.

CDR3aa: CASSLASASYEQYF
CDR3nt: TGTGCCAGCAGCTTAGCTAGCGCCTCCTACGAGCAGTACTTC
abundance: NA
j_gene: TRBJ2-7
v_gene: TRBV7-6
d_gene: NA

CDR3aa: CASSIAGWTEAFF
CDR3nt: TGTGCCAGTAGTATAGCGGGTTGGACTGAAGCTTTCTTT
abundance: NA
j_gene: TRBJ1-1
v_gene: TRBV19
d_gene: NA

CDR3aa: CASSQRPGTVYNSPLHF
CDR3nt: TGTGCCAGCAGCCAAAGGCCCGGGACGGTGTATAATTCACCCCTCCACTTT
abundance: NA
j_gene: TRBJ1-6
v_gene: TRBV3-1/TRBV3-2
d_gene: NA

CDR3aa: CASSERVRQPQHF
CDR3nt: TGTGCCAGCAGTGAACGGGTGAGGCAGCCCCAGCATTTT
abundance: NA
j_gene: TRBJ1-5
v_gene: TRBV2
d_gene: NA

CDR3aa: CASSLAAGTGSVGGYTF
CDR3nt: TGTGCCAGCAGCTTGGCGGCCGGGACAGGGAGCGTCGGTGGCTACACCTTC
abundance: NA
j_gene: TRBJ1-2
v_gene: TRBV5-5
d_gene: TRBD1

CDR3aa: CASKGLAGASTQYF
CDR3nt: TGTGCCAGCAAGGGACTAGCGGGAGCAAGTACGCAGTATTTT
abundance: NA
j_gene: TRBJ2-3
v_gene: TRBV2
d_gene: TRBD2

CDR3aa: CATDGGVGTGELFF
CDR3nt: TGTGCCACCGATGGGGGTGTGGGGACCGGGGAGCTGTTTTTT
abundance: NA
j_gene: TRBJ2-2
v_gene: TRBV7-9
d_gene: NA

CDR3aa: CATGDRGPYTEAFF
CDR3nt: TGTGCCACCGGGGACAGGGGGCCGTACACTGAAGCTTTCTTT
abundance: once
j_gene: TRBJ1-1
v_gene: TRBV19
d_gene: TRBD1

CDR3aa: CASSIGGGAGETQYF
CDR3nt: TGTGCCAGTAGTATAGGCGGGGGGGCCGGGGAGACCCAGTACTTC
abundance: NA
j_gene: TRBJ2-5
v_gene: TRBV19
d_gene: TRBD2

CDR3aa: CASSTTTSGPLYDTQYF
CDR3nt: TGTGCCAGCAGCACCACTACCTCGGGTCCCCTTTACGATACGCAGTATTTT
abundance: NA
j_gene: TRBJ2-3
v_gene: TRBV6-2/TRBV6-3
d_gene: NA

CDR3aa: CASSGQTSYNEQFF
CDR3nt: TGTGCCAGCAGCGGGCAGACCTCCTACAATGAGCAGTTCTTC
abundance: NA
j_gene: TRBJ2-1
v_gene: TRBV2
d_gene: NA

CDR3aa: CASTPGVANYEQYF
CDR3nt: TGCGCCAGCACCCCTGGGGTGGCTAACTACGAGCAGTACTTC
abundance: NA
j_gene: TRBJ2-7
v_gene: TRBV5-1
d_gene: NA

CDR3aa: CASSRQRTGEGYTF
CDR3nt: TGTGCCAGCAGCCGGCAGAGGACAGGTGAAGGCTACACCTTC
abundance: NA
j_gene: TRBJ1-2
v_gene: TRBV5-4
d_gene: TRBD1

CDR3aa: CASSEGYRDEQFF
CDR3nt: TGTGCCAGCAGTGAAGGATACCGGGACGAGCAGTTCTTC
abundance: NA
j_gene: TRBJ2-1
v_gene: TRBV25-1
d_gene: NA

CDR3aa: CASSLRDGTDTQYF
CDR3nt: TGTGCCAGCAGCCTCCGGGACGGAACAGATACGCAGTATTTT
abundance: NA
j_gene: TRBJ2-3
v_gene: TRBV3-1/TRBV3-2
d_gene: NA

CDR3aa: CASSLSGGQYNEQFF
CDR3nt: TGTGCCAGCAGCCTGAGTGGGGGGCAATACAATGAGCAGTTCTTC
abundance: NA
j_gene: TRBJ2-1
v_gene: TRBV9
d_gene: NA

CDR3aa: CASSQGQPGPYEQYF
CDR3nt: TGCGCCAGCAGCCAAGGACAACCGGGGCCCTACGAGCAGTACTTC
abundance: NA
j_gene: TRBJ2-7
v_gene: TRBV4-1
d_gene: NA

CDR3aa: CASSWDRFTYEQYF
CDR3nt: TGTGCCAGCAGCTGGGACCGCTTTACCTACGAGCAGTACTTC
abundance: once
j_gene: TRBJ2-7
v_gene: TRBV5-4
d_gene: NA

CDR3aa: CASGWEGNTFF
CDR3nt: TGTGCTAGTGGTTGGGAGGGGAATACTTTCTTT
abundance: NA
j_gene: TRBJ1-1
v_gene: TRBV12-5
d_gene: NA